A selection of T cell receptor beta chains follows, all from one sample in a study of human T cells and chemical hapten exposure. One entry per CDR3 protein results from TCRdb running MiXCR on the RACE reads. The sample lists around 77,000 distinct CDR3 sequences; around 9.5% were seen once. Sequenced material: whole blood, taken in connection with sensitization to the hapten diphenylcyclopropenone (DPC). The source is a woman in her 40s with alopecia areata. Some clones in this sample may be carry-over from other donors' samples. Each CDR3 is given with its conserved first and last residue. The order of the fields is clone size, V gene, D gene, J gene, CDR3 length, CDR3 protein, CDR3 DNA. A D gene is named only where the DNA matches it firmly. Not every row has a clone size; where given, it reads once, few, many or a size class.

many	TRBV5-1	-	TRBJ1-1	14	CASSLNTGGTEAFF	TGCGCCAGCAGCTTGAACACAGGTGGGACTGAAGCTTTCTTT
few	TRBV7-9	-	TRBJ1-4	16	CASSLAYFVDGEKLFF	TGTGCCAGCAGCTTAGCATATTTCGTCGATGGGGAAAAACTGTTTTTT
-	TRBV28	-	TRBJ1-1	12	CARQGQDTEAFF	TGTGCCAGACAGGGTCAGGACACTGAAGCTTTCTTT
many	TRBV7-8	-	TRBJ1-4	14	CASSLRLIGEKLFF	TGTGCCAGCAGCTTAAGGCTCATAGGGGAAAAACTGTTTTTT
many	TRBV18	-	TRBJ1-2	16	CASSPQTGTTNYGYTF	TGTGCCAGCTCACCACAGACAGGAACGACAAACTATGGCTACACCTTC
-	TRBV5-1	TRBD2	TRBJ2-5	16	CASSLAGVSGQETQYF	TGCGCCAGCAGCTTGGCGGGAGTTAGCGGGCAAGAGACCCAGTACTTC
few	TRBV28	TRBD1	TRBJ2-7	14	CASSSRQGANEQYF	TGTGCCAGCAGTTCAAGACAGGGGGCTAACGAGCAGTACTTC
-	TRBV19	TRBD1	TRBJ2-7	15	CASSPPGQGSYEQYF	TGTGCCAGTAGCCCGCCGGGACAGGGGAGCTACGAGCAGTACTTC
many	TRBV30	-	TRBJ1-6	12	CAWSLNGSPLHF	TGTGCCTGGAGCCTAAACGGTTCACCCCTCCACTTT
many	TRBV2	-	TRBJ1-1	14	CASSEWLRNTEAFF	TGTGCCAGCAGTGAATGGCTGCGAAACACTGAAGCTTTCTTT
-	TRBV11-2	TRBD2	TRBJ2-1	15	CASSSQTSGGTEQFF	TGTGCCAGCAGCTCCCAGACTAGCGGGGGGACTGAGCAGTTCTTC